The TCR beta chain described here comes from a study of T cells in Graves' hyperthyroidism and ophthalmopathy. TCR beta CDR3 region amplification was performed from RNA transcripts. First-round RT-PCR with HTBI primers amplified the TCR CDR3 region. TCRdb called the multiplex PCR reads again in MiXCR, with one record for every CDR3 protein. The sample lists about 480,000 distinct CDR3 sequences; 14% were seen once. The CDR3 is 15 amino acids. The V end was cut by 1 base, the J end by 5 bases, with 14 bases between. Germline values: CDR1 MGHRA, CDR2 YSYEKL. Findings and limits, study-wide: Onset of ophthalmopathy came a median 6.5 months after the model predicted it. In blood, most of the thyroid clonotypes expanded above 0.001 were also present.

This clonotype came up many times. Its specificity is unknown. PBMCs were collected from a roughly 10 ml volume of fresh peripheral blood. Sequenced material: blood. The chain uses TRBV4-1 and TRBJ2-5; D is undetermined. The TCR comes from a woman under 30 with Graves' hyperthyroidism. The CDR3 bases are TGCGCCAGCAGCCAAGTATGGACCCGGTTGGAGACCCAGTACTTC. This encodes CASSQVWTRLETQYF.